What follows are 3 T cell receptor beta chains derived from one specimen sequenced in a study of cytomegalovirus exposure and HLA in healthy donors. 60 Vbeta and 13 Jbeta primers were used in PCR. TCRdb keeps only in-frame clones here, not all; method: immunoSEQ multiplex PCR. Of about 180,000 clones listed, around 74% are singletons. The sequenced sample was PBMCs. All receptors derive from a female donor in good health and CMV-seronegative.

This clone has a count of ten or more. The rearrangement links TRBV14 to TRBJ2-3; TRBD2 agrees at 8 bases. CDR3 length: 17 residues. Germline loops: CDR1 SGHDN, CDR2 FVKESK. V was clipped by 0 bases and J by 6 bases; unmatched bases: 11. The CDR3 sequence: CASSQEAGRAWRDTQYF. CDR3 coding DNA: TGTGCCAGCAGCCAAGAGGCCGGGAGGGCATGGCGGGATACGCAGTATTTT.

This CDR3 reads CATSDSSYEQYF. The DNA of the CDR3 is TGTGCCACCTCGGACAGCTCCTACGAGCAGTACTTC. This chain links TRBV15 with TRBJ2-7; D is possibly TRBD1 (6 bases). V was shortened by 8 bases and J by 0 bases, with 8 bases between the two germline ends. The germline V gene encodes CDR1 LNHNV and CDR2 YYDKDF (reference sequence). The CDR3 runs to 12 residues.

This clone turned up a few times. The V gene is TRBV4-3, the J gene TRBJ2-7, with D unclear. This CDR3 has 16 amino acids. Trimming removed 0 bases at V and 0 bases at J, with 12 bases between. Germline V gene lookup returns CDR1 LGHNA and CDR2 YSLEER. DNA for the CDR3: TGCGCCAGCAGCCAAGAACCCCACTCTCCCTCCTACGAGCAGTACTTC. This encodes CASSQEPHSPSYEQYF.